One and the same sample provided the 24 T cell receptor beta chains below, sequenced in a study of graft-versus-host responses after intestinal transplantation. Sequencing was performed with immunoSEQ multiplex PCR; in TCRdb, only in-frame clones are kept and a portion is missing. The data hold around 6,200 clones, with 80% to 90% observed a single time. Tissue from the graft was processed to free its intraepithelial and lamina propria lymphocytes. The sample here was ileum tissue, taken 300 to 310 days after intestinal transplant. These receptors were obtained from a human patient who received an intestinal transplant, so some T cells may come from the graft donor.

The chain employs TRBV6-5 and TRBJ2-3; 9 bases match TRBD2. This CDR3 is built from 15 residues. CDR1 is MNHEY and CDR2 is SVGAGI in the germline V gene. Unmatched junction bases numbered 8, after V lost 5 bases and J lost 5 bases. DNA of the CDR3: TGTGCCAGCAGTACTATAGCGGGAGAGAAAGATACGCAGTATTTT. The encoded protein is CASSTIAGEKDTQYF.

About this clone itself: An end of the junction does not agree with germline; a read error may underlie this. The chain combines TRBV30 with TRBJ2-7; D is unclear. The CDR3 length is 11 residues. Looked up from germline, CDR1 is GTSNPN and CDR2 is SVGIG (reference sequence). This CDR3 is CAWSQSFEQYF. The CDR3 DNA follows: TGTGCCTGGAGTCAGTCCTTCGAGCAGTACTTC.

This clone is large (0.1 to 1%). The rearrangement uses TRBV6-6 and TRBJ2-3; tentative D call: TRBD1 (7 bases). The CDR3 loop spans 14 amino acids. V lost 2 bases, J lost 5 bases, and 11 bases lay in between. Germline CDR1 reads MNHNY; CDR2 reads SVGAGI (reference sequence). CDR3 sequence reads: CASSYNRGGDTQYF. The CDR3 nucleotides read TGTGCCAGCAGTTACAACAGGGGAGGAGATACGCAGTATTTT.

The chain links TRBV4-1 to TRBJ2-5, with D unclear. The CDR3 extends over 14 amino acids. V lost 0 bases and J lost 5, with 10 bases in between. Germline CDR1 reads MGHRA; CDR2 reads YSYEKL. This CDR3 is CASSQEGYRETQYF. The CDR3, as DNA: TGCGCCAGCAGCCAAGAAGGGTATCGGGAGACCCAGTACTTC.

This clone was detected once. This chain uses TRBV4-2 with TRBJ2-7, with 11 positions matching TRBD2. Germline CDR1 is LGHNA and CDR2 is YNFKEQ. V gave up 0 bases and J gave up 0 bases; unmatched junction bases: 1. This CDR3 has 16 residues. The CDR3 DNA follows: TGTGCCAGCAGCCAAGATGGGACTAGCGGCTCCTACGAGCAGTACTTC. Translation gives CASSQDGTSGSYEQYF.

The gene calls are TRBV2 and TRBJ2-7; a possible D gene is TRBD1 (6 bases). Germline V gene lookup returns CDR1 SNHLY and CDR2 FYNNEI. The CDR3 totals 13 residues. With 11 bases removed from V and 0 bases from J, the gap between germline ends came to 14 bases. CDR3 in amino acids: CAGLRDNSYEQYF. CDR3 sequence (DNA): TGTGCCGGACTCCGGGACAACTCCTACGAGCAGTACTTC.

Of note for this clone: One end of the junction varies from germline; a read error may be responsible. Other DNA sequences within the sample encode an identical CDR3. The V gene is TRBV7-3, the J gene TRBJ2-2, with TRBD2 matching 11 bases. The CDR3 is 15 amino acids. The V gene's germline CDR1 is SGHTA and CDR2 FQGTGA. The CDR3 DNA reads as TGTGCCAGCAGGGTAACTAGCGGGAGTACCGGGGAACTGTTTTTT. This codes for CASRVTSGSTGELFF.

This clone has more than one count but fewer than ten. The rearrangement uses TRBV10-3 and TRBJ2-7; perhaps TRBD2 as D (6 bases). The V end was cut by 2 bases, the J end by 0 bases, with 11 bases between. The germline gives CDR1 ENHRY, CDR2 SYGVKD. The CDR3 contains 15 residues. DNA of the CDR3: TGTGCCATCAGTGAGGTCGGAGGGGTCTCCTACGAGCAGTACTTC. It translates to CAISEVGGVSYEQYF.

This clone was recorded a few times. This sequence joins TRBV2 and TRBJ2-7, with TRBD1 identical over 8 bases. Germline V lookup: CDR1 SNHLY, CDR2 FYNNEI. The CDR3 has 13 residues. With 4 bases clipped from V and 3 bases from J, the junction kept 2 bases outside the gene matches. The chain's CDR3 is CASSGTGNYEQYF. For the CDR3, the DNA is TGTGCCAGCAGTGGGACAGGGAACTACGAGCAGTACTTC.

The chain is built from TRBV5-1 and TRBJ2-2; tentative D call: TRBD2 (5 bases). Germline CDR1 and CDR2: SGHRS and YFSETQ. V was pared by 4 bases and J by 3 bases, with 13 bases between. There are 15 residues in the CDR3. The CDR3, as DNA: TGCGCCAGCAGCCGGACTGGAGATTACACCGGGGAGCTGTTTTTT. Translating gives CASSRTGDYTGELFF.

This chain joins TRBV11-1 and TRBJ2-1; 7 bases line up with TRBD2. Germline-derived CDR1 and CDR2 are SGHAT and FQDESV (reference sequence). The CDR3 consists of 15 residues. Losses at the gene ends were 3 bases for V and 4 bases for J; bases not matched to a gene: 6. The CDR3 reads CASSLLSSGYNEQFF. CDR3 nucleotides: TGTGCCAGCAGCTTGTTGTCTAGCGGATACAATGAGCAGTTCTTC.

The V call is TRBV2, the J call TRBJ2-1; no clear D gene. V was trimmed by 5 bases and J by 4 bases, leaving 9 bases between them. The CDR3 contains 13 residues. The germline gives CDR1 SNHLY, CDR2 FYNNEI. DNA of the CDR3: TGTGCCAGCAGTCTCCCTTGGTACAATGAGCAGTTCTTC. This gives the protein CASSLPWYNEQFF.

CDR3 loop: CASSYSWGREKLFF. The CDR3 DNA reads TGTGCCAGCAGTTACTCTTGGGGGAGGGAAAAACTGTTTTTT. This chain connects TRBV6-5 to TRBJ1-4, with D possibly TRBD1 on 5 matching bases. Germline V CDR1 and CDR2: MNHEY, SVGAGI. Trimming shortened V by 0 bases and J by 8 bases, and 10 bases separated the two germline ends. The CDR3 contains 14 residues.

The chain couples TRBV19 to TRBJ2-7; perhaps TRBD2 as D (6 bases). This CDR3 is built from 12 residues. Germline V gene data show CDR1 as LNHDA and CDR2 as SQIVND (reference sequence). The CDR3 spells CIRSGEAYEQYF. CDR3 sequence (DNA): TGTATTCGTTCGGGAGAGGCGTACGAGCAGTACTTC.

V usage is TRBV6-5 and J usage is TRBJ2-2; the match to TRBD2 covers 8 bases. CDR1 is MNHEY and CDR2 is SVGAGI in the germline V gene. This CDR3 has 15 amino acids. V shed 0 bases, J shed 6 bases, and the junction held 3 bases outside the gene matches. CDR3 in DNA: TGTGCCAGCAGTTACTCGGGACTAGTTTCCGGGGAGCTGTTTTTT. Protein sequence: CASSYSGLVSGELFF.

The chain links TRBV19 to TRBJ2-3; 9 bases line up with TRBD2. Germline V lookup: CDR1 LNHDA, CDR2 SQIVND (reference sequence). V gave up 3 bases and J gave up 7 bases; unmatched junction bases: 17. The CDR3 spans 18 residues. Here the CDR3 reads CASSIHPNLAGEHHTQYF. As DNA, the CDR3 is TGTGCCAGTAGTATCCACCCTAACTTAGCGGGAGAACATCATACGCAGTATTTT.

The chain has TRBV28 and TRBJ2-6, with no clear D. Germline V gene data show CDR1 as MDHEN and CDR2 as SYDVKM. The CDR3 is made up of 17 amino acids. V lost 8 bases to trimming and J lost 0 bases, with 17 bases between them. The CDR3 sequence: CASCSGPQHSGANVLTF. CDR3 DNA: TGTGCCAGCTGCTCGGGCCCCCAGCACTCTGGGGCCAACGTCCTGACTTTC.

The chain links TRBV6-4 to TRBJ2-3; a possible D gene is TRBD2 (6 bases). The CDR3 has 14 residues. Germline-derived CDR1 and CDR2 are MRHNA and SNTAGT. Deletions cut 0 bases from V and 4 bases from J, with 8 bases between. Here the CDR3 reads CASSDSTGADTQYF. As DNA, the CDR3 is TGTGCCAGCAGTGACTCAACGGGGGCAGATACGCAGTATTTT.

The chain's CDR3 is CASSLGLTTRRTSTDTQYF. As DNA, the CDR3 is TGTGCCAGCAGCTTGGGACTCACGACCAGAAGGACTAGCACAGATACGCAGTATTTT. The V and J genes are TRBV5-4 and TRBJ2-3, with D possibly TRBD2 on 5 matching bases. The ends were cut back, 0 bases at V and 0 bases at J, with 20 bases in the middle. The CDR3 length is 19 residues. Germline V gene lookup returns CDR1 SGHNT and CDR2 YYREEE (reference sequence).

In this sample, this clone turned up once. The J gene is TRBJ2-7, the V gene TRBV11-2, with TRBD2 matching 9 bases. The CDR3 runs 18 residues. The germline V gene encodes CDR1 SGHAT and CDR2 FQNNGV. Losses at the gene ends were 1 base for V and 1 base for J; bases not matched to a gene: 11. CDR3 residues: CASSLVGGGLAQSYEQYF. The CDR3 nucleotides are TGTGCCAGCAGCTTAGTGGGCGGAGGACTAGCGCAATCCTACGAGCAGTACTTC.

This sequence joins TRBV2 and TRBJ2-4; 13 bases agree with TRBD2. From germline, CDR1 is SNHLY and CDR2 FYNNEI. The CDR3 has 18 residues. The V gene end was trimmed by 5 bases and the J gene end by 3 bases; junction bases not matched to a gene: 10. In DNA, the CDR3 is TGTGCCAGCAGTCCGACTAGCGGGGGGTTCTTCGGCAAAAACATTCAGTACTTC. Its translation: CASSPTSGGFFGKNIQYF.

This chain uses TRBV6-1 with TRBJ2-5; 10 nucleotides match TRBD2. CDR1 is MNHNS, CDR2 SASEGT, per germline. CDR3 length: 15 amino acids. With 0 bases clipped from V and 2 bases from J, the junction kept 0 bases outside the gene matches. The CDR3 DNA reads TGTGCCAGCAGTGAAGCAGCGGGGGGGCAAGAGACCCAGTACTTC. Translation: CASSEAAGGQETQYF.

V is TRBV28 and J is TRBJ2-7, with 8 bases fitting TRBD1. V trimming: 5 bases; J trimming: 5 bases; junction bases outside the gene matches: 17. Germline V lookup: CDR1 MDHEN, CDR2 SYDVKM. The CDR3 runs to 17 residues. DNA of the CDR3: TGTGCCAGCAGTCCCCTTCGTCTCGGGACAGGTTCCCACGAGCAGTACTTC. This codes for CASSPLRLGTGSHEQYF.

This sequence joins TRBV2 and TRBJ2-5; D is ambiguous. Trimming stripped 11 bases from V and 3 bases from J, with 19 bases between. Per the germline V gene, CDR1 is SNHLY and CDR2 is FYNNEI. The CDR3 consists of 14 residues. CDR3 coding DNA: TGTGCCTCTTCTACGAACCGAGATGAAGAGACCCAGTACTTC. Its translation is CASSTNRDEETQYF.